This T cell receptor beta chain was captured in a study of cytomegalovirus exposure and HLA in healthy donors. As regards this clone: The antigen is not known.

The study's findings and limits: As a later analysis revealed, most CMV-associated TCR beta chains appeared HLA-restricted.

CDR3 length: 14 residues. Germline CDR1 SSHAT, CDR2 FNYEAQ (reference sequence). Trimming cost V 0 bases and J 6 bases, with 12 bases left between them. The PCR employed 60 Vbeta primers together with 13 Jbeta primers. Assay used: immunoSEQ multiplex PCR; TCRdb lists only in-frame clones, some missing. The sample yields about 200,000 clones, roughly 77% seen once. The V call is TRBV7-7, the J call TRBJ2-7; D might be TRBD1 (6 bases). This clonotype was obtained from a male donor in good health and CMV-seropositive. The sample was PBMCs. CDR3 region: CASSLAPGDAEQYF. The CDR3 nucleotides read TGTGCCAGCAGCTTAGCGCCAGGGGACGCCGAGCAGTACTTC.